This is a list of T cell receptor beta chains from one sample in a study of shared T cell receptors in the human thymus. Assay used: immunoSEQ multiplex PCR; TCRdb lists only in-frame clones, some missing. The table shows approximately 68,000 clones, with over 90% occurring only once. The source material was thymocytes. Receptor source: a human donor. Both conserved end residues are part of each CDR3. D genes are given only for firm matches. Only some rows state a clone size, as once, few, many or a class for expanded clones.

v_call	clone_size	d_call	j_call	cdr3_nt	cdr3_aa
TRBV6-6	NA	NA	TRBJ2-6	TGTGCCAGCCGTATCGTAAGGGGGTCTGGGGCCAACGTCCTGACTTTC	CASRIVRGSGANVLTF
TRBV4-1	NA	TRBD1	TRBJ2-7	TGCGCCAGCAGCCCCGGGACAGGGCACCTTCCACCCTACGAGCAGTACTTC	CASSPGTGHLPPYEQYF
TRBV27	NA	NA	TRBJ2-3	TGTGCCAGCAGTTTATTAGGGGGGAGACCCACAGATACGCAGTATTTT	CASSLLGGRPTDTQYF
TRBV9	NA	NA	TRBJ1-1	TGTGCCAGCAGCGGGACGGAGAACACTGAAGCTTTCTTT	CASSGTENTEAFF
TRBV29-1	NA	NA	TRBJ1-2	TGCAGCGTTGAAGATCCGGGCAGGGCGAGAGGCTACACCTTC	CSVEDPGRARGYTF
TRBV7-2	NA	TRBD1	TRBJ1-1	TGTGCCAGCCACAGGGGGGGAAGCACTGAAGCTTTCTTT	CASHRGGSTEAFF
TRBV20-1	NA	NA	TRBJ2-3	TGCAGTGCTAGACTAGCAGATACGCAGTATTTT	CSARLADTQYF
TRBV4-3	NA	TRBD2	TRBJ2-1	TGCGCCAGCAGCCAAGAAAGCTGGGAGCGGGGGGTAGGTGAGCAGTTCTTC	CASSQESWERGVGEQFF
TRBV25-1	NA	TRBD1	TRBJ1-3	TGTGCCAGCAGTGAACCAAACAGGGGGGGAGGAAACACCATATATTTT	CASSEPNRGGGNTIYF
TRBV6-5	NA	NA	TRBJ2-7	TGTGCCAGCAGAGCCAGGGACTACGAGCAGTACTTC	CASRARDYEQYF
TRBV4-3	NA	NA	TRBJ2-1	TGCGCCAGCAGCCAAGATAGTCGTCTGGTGACGGGCAATGAGCAGTTCTTC	CASSQDSRLVTGNEQFF
TRBV4-2	NA	TRBD1	TRBJ2-3	TGTGCCAGCAGCCAAGGAAACAGGGGGCTTTTACCAGATACGCAGTATTTT	CASSQGNRGLLPDTQYF
TRBV19	NA	NA	TRBJ2-7	TGTGCCAGTAGTCCTACGGGACGTTTTTGGTACGAGCAGTACTTC	CASSPTGRFWYEQYF
TRBV4-3	NA	NA	TRBJ1-6	TGCGCCAGCAGCCAAGATCGCGGACCCGGCGGTTCACCCCTCCACTTT	CASSQDRGPGGSPLHF
TRBV28	NA	NA	TRBJ1-2	TGTGCCAGCAGTTCGATGACAGTCGGCTACACCTTC	CASSSMTVGYTF
TRBV7-2	NA	TRBD1	TRBJ1-5	TGTGCCAGCAGCTCCCATCAGGGGGACAATCAGCCCCAGCATTTT	CASSSHQGDNQPQHF
TRBV9	NA	TRBD1	TRBJ1-2	TGTGCCAGCAGCGTCACAGGGGCGGGCTACTATGGCTACACCTTC	CASSVTGAGYYGYTF
TRBV4-1	NA	TRBD2	TRBJ2-7	TGCGCCAGCAGCCAGAATGGGGTAGGGACTACGGGGGGAAGCTCCTACGAGCAGTACTTC	CASSQNGVGTTGGSSYEQYF
TRBV7-3	NA	TRBD1	TRBJ2-5	TGTGCCAGCAGCGCTTCAACAGGGGTCGAAGAGACCCAGTACTTC	CASSASTGVEETQYF
TRBV20-1	few	NA	TRBJ2-1	TGCAGTGCTAGAGGGGGGGACGGGCCGTTCTTC	CSARGGDGPFF
TRBV4-2	once	TRBD1	TRBJ2-7	TGTGCCAGCAGCCCCAAGAGTCGGGACAGGCAGACCTACGAGCAGTACTTC	CASSPKSRDRQTYEQYF
TRBV28	NA	NA	TRBJ1-4	TGTGCCAGCAGCCATACACCGGGACGGGGTAGAGAAAAACTGTTTTTT	CASSHTPGRGREKLFF
TRBV7-3	NA	TRBD1	TRBJ2-1	TGTGCCAGCAGCTTTGGGACAGTTGCTGCCTACAATGAGCAGTTCTTC	CASSFGTVAAYNEQFF
TRBV7-3	NA	NA	TRBJ2-3	TGTGCCAGCAGCGGCAATCCCGAAAGGGGTGAAACAGATACGCAGTATTTT	CASSGNPERGETDTQYF
TRBV6-1	NA	TRBD1	TRBJ1-5	TGTGCCAGCAGTGCTTACCCCGGGACAGGGATCATTCATAGCAATCAGCCCCAGCATTTT	CASSAYPGTGIIHSNQPQHF
TRBV15	once	NA	TRBJ1-4	TGTGCCACCAGCAGAGACCTTTGGACTCCGGGTAATGAAAAACTGTTTTTT	CATSRDLWTPGNEKLFF
TRBV12-5	NA	TRBD1	TRBJ2-3	TGTGCTACCAGTTCAGGACAGGGGGCCGTAGATACGCAGTATTTT	CATSSGQGAVDTQYF
TRBV5-6	NA	NA	TRBJ1-5	TGTGCCAGCAGCTTGCAGTATTACGGGAGCAATCAGCCCCAGCATTTT	CASSLQYYGSNQPQHF
TRBV15	NA	NA	TRBJ2-2	TGTGCCACCAGCAGAGGCCCCCTCCGGATAACCGGGGAGCTGTTTTTT	CATSRGPLRITGELFF
TRBV12-5	NA	NA	TRBJ1-5	TGTGCTAGTGCCCCAGAGGCGGATAGCAATCAGCCCCAGCATTTT	CASAPEADSNQPQHF
TRBV27	NA	TRBD1	TRBJ1-5	TGTGCCAGCGGACAGGTGCGTGGGGTATCCCAGCATTTT	CASGQVRGVSQHF
TRBV5-8	NA	NA	TRBJ1-2	TGTGCCAGCAGCTTCTGGGTTCAGGGGTTATATGGCTACACCTTC	CASSFWVQGLYGYTF
TRBV5-6	NA	NA	TRBJ1-6	TGTGCCAGCAGCCCCGGGGCCAGACATAATTCACCCCTCCACTTT	CASSPGARHNSPLHF
TRBV28	NA	NA	TRBJ1-5	TGTGCCAGCAGTCCCATCATGGACAGTCATCAGCCCCAGCATTTT	CASSPIMDSHQPQHF
TRBV7-2	NA	NA	TRBJ2-3	TGTGCCAGCAGCTTATTTCCAGATACGCAGTATTTT	CASSLFPDTQYF
TRBV15	NA	TRBD2	TRBJ2-1	TGTGCCACCAGCAACTATCGACTCTTAGCGGGGAATGAGCAGTTCTTC	CATSNYRLLAGNEQFF
TRBV18	once	NA	TRBJ1-1	TGTGCCAGCTCGGTCCGGACAAGCGCTAACGCTGAAGCTTTCTTT	CASSVRTSANAEAFF
TRBV5-1	NA	NA	TRBJ1-1	TGCGCCAGCAGCTTGGAGGGGGGGCCGGCTCACACTGAAGCTTTCTTT	CASSLEGGPAHTEAFF
TRBV14	NA	TRBD1	TRBJ1-6	TGTGCCAGCAGCCAAGACTCCGGCCGGGACAGAGAAAATTCACCCCTCCACTTT	CASSQDSGRDRENSPLHF
TRBV19	NA	NA	TRBJ2-6	TGTGCCAGTAGTTCAGAGATAGTGACAGGAATTAACTCTGGGGCCAACGTCCTGACTTTC	CASSSEIVTGINSGANVLTF
TRBV29-1	NA	TRBD1	TRBJ2-6	TGCAGCGTGTCTGGGGACAGGAACTCTGGGGCCAACGTCCTGACTTTC	CSVSGDRNSGANVLTF